This T cell receptor beta chain was captured in a study of cytomegalovirus exposure and HLA in healthy donors. The study's findings and limits: Listed as cytomegalovirus-associated were 164 TCR beta chains. In vitro, a few CMV-associated chains proved specific for CMV antigens.

Despite likely unrecorded immune exposures, the donors were nominally healthy at the time of sampling. The PCR had 60 Vbeta and 13 Jbeta primers. The assay was immunoSEQ multiplex PCR, and TCRdb's table has in-frame clones only and misses some. The profile shows tens of thousands of clones, 72% of them singletons. Points on this clone: Antigen: not known. One end of the junction does not line up with germline, which may come from a read error.

CDR1 SQVTM and CDR2 ANQGSEA come from the germline V gene. CDR3 length: 14 residues. The receptor was derived from a man younger than 45 in good health and CMV-seronegative. J is TRBJ2-2 and V is TRBV29-1; 7 nucleotides line up with TRBD1. Sequenced: PBMCs. CDR3: CSVEGQDYTGELFF. The CDR3 nucleotides read TGCAGCGTGGAAGGACAGGACTACACCGGGGAGCTGTTTTTT.